This T cell receptor beta chain was sequenced in a study of T cells after yellow fever vaccination. Overall study: Some fractions had low cell numbers, and these were prepared with SMART-Seq v4 Ultra Low Input. Whole-study findings and limits: Once the booster was given, most primary-vaccination clones reappeared, at roughly 96% for CD4 and approximately 88% for CD8. On re-exposure, the response was weaker but peaked faster, at day 5 versus 15.

A 5'RACE template-switching step, the method used to make TCR cDNA, added a universal primer site and UMIs. TCRdb re-analysed the 5' RACE reads in MiXCR, keeping a single row per CDR3 protein. The table lists roughly 160,000 distinct CDR3 sequences, about a tenth of them singletons, with around 35% in the top ten. In regard to this clonotype: Its specificity is unknown.

The V and J ends lost 5 bases and 4 bases, in that order; junction bases with no gene match: 8. Germline V gives CDR1 LGHNT, CDR2 FRNRAP. This CDR3 comprises 15 residues. The receptor was isolated from a man younger than 35 who received the YFV17D yellow fever vaccine. The input for sequencing was CD8+ T cells sorted from PBMCs, taken 45 days after the yellow fever booster vaccination. The chain recombines TRBV12-5 with TRBJ2-7; 10 bases align to TRBD1. CDR3 in amino acids: CASGAPGTGVYEQYF. DNA of the CDR3: TGTGCTAGTGGTGCCCCCGGGACAGGGGTATACGAGCAGTACTTC.